The clone carrying this T cell receptor (beta chain) was counted a single time. Patients' cancers were locally advanced or metastatic urothelial carcinomas. These data come from a study of PD-L1 blockade in urothelial cancer. Whole-study context: Dosed intravenously at 1,200 mg every 3 weeks, atezolizumab was initiated by patients in the mid-2010s. Blood samples contained a median 141,255 T cells. Earlier, patients had received 0 to 3 chemotherapy regimens.

Assay: immunoSEQ multiplex PCR; the TCRdb copy retains only in-frame clones and omits some. This table holds 35,000 to 55,000 clones, approximately 90% found once. V lost 6 bases, J lost 0 bases, and 9 bases lay in between. Germline V lookup: CDR1 ENHRY, CDR2 SYGVKD. The CDR3 extends over 15 amino acids. The sequence derives from a woman aged 60-75 years with urothelial cancer. This specimen was PBMCs, taken around atezolizumab (anti-PD-L1) treatment. V is TRBV10-3 and J is TRBJ2-6; D remains ambiguous. The CDR3 DNA follows: TGTGCCATCAGCACAGAAACCTCTGGGGCCAACGTCCTGACTTTC. Translation: CAISTETSGANVLTF.